This is a list of T cell receptor beta chains from one sample in a study of technical replicates of blood from a few donors. The assay was immunoSEQ multiplex PCR, and TCRdb's table has in-frame clones only and misses some. This sample has roughly 48,000 clones; around nine tenths occur once, and the top ten carry under 4%. The specimen was PBMCs. Every receptor here comes from a human donor in good health. Some clones in this sample may be carry-over from other donors' samples. Both conserved end residues are part of each CDR3. D genes are given only for firm matches. The size of a clone is reported for some rows only, either as once, few or many, or as a class for expanded clones.

TRBV2	TRBJ2-7	TRBD2	.	CASSLTSGGAYEQYF	TGTGCCAGCAGCCTCACTAGCGGGGGGGCCTACGAGCAGTACTTC
TRBV19	TRBJ2-2	.	once	CASSIRQGSTGELFF	TGTGCCAGTAGTATACGTCAGGGTTCCACCGGGGAGCTGTTTTTT
TRBV5-4	TRBJ2-3	TRBD2	.	CASSLGAGVRTDTQYF	TGTGCCAGCAGCTTGGGAGCGGGAGTGAGGACAGATACGCAGTATTTT
TRBV7-2	TRBJ2-2	TRBD2	.	CASTRGGLAGAGELFF	TGTGCCAGCACCCGGGGCGGACTAGCAGGGGCCGGGGAGCTGTTTTTT
TRBV7-8	TRBJ2-3	.	once	CASTPRASRQDTQYF	TGTGCCAGCACCCCGAGGGCCAGTCGGCAGGATACGCAGTATTTT
TRBV6-1	TRBJ2-2	.	.	CASSEGRGGFTGELFF	TGTGCCAGCAGTGAAGGGAGAGGGGGTTTTACCGGGGAGCTGTTTTTT
TRBV18	TRBJ2-3	.	.	CASSDQGRTDTQYF	TGTGCCAGCTCAGATCAGGGGCGCACAGATACGCAGTATTTT
TRBV5-4	TRBJ1-4	.	.	CASSLLAGGANEKLFF	TGTGCCAGCAGCCTTCTTGCTGGGGGGGCTAATGAAAAACTGTTTTTT
TRBV2	TRBJ2-5	TRBD1	.	CASRGQVVGTQYF	TGTGCCAGCAGGGGACAGGTGGTCGGGACCCAGTACTTC
TRBV30	TRBJ1-6	.	.	CACRGSSYNSPLHF	TGTGCCTGTAGGGGTAGCTCCTATAATTCACCCCTCCACTTT
TRBV10-3	TRBJ2-4	.	.	CATEDRSEGIQYF	TGTGCCACCGAGGACAGGTCGGAGGGCATTCAGTACTTC
TRBV12-5	TRBJ2-7	TRBD1	.	CASGTGYRGDEQYF	TGTGCTAGTGGTACGGGATACAGGGGGGACGAGCAGTACTTC
TRBV28	TRBJ2-2	TRBD1	.	CASRDSYTGELFF	TGTGCCAGCCGGGACAGTTACACCGGGGAGCTGTTTTTT
TRBV15	TRBJ2-1	.	.	CATSSQGEQFF	TGTGCCACCAGCAGTCAGGGTGAGCAGTTCTTC
TRBV11-2	TRBJ1-6	.	.	CASSSGNSPLHF	TGTGCCAGCAGCTCGGGGAATTCACCCCTCCACTTT
TRBV6-5	TRBJ1-2	.	.	CASSSRTATNYGYTF	TGTGCCAGCAGTTCCCGGACTGCTACTAACTATGGCTACACCTTC
TRBV29-1	TRBJ2-7	TRBD1	.	CSVEGGQGADYEQYF	TGCAGCGTTGAAGGGGGACAGGGGGCGGACTACGAGCAGTACTTC
TRBV29-1	TRBJ2-1	TRBD2	.	CSVWTSIRNEQFF	TGCAGCGTCTGGACTAGCATCCGGAATGAGCAGTTCTTC
TRBV7-9	TRBJ2-7	.	.	CASSLGLGSVAYEQYF	TGTGCCAGCAGCTTAGGACTTGGATCCGTGGCCTACGAGCAGTACTTC
TRBV11-2	TRBJ2-6	.	.	CASSFRGGLYF	TGTGCCAGCAGCTTTAGGGGGGGACTATATTTC
TRBV6-5	TRBJ1-2	TRBD1	.	CASSYSVGQGSYGYTF	TGTGCCAGCAGTTACTCGGTAGGACAGGGCTCTTATGGCTACACCTTC
TRBV7-8	TRBJ2-2	.	.	CASSLGLGVLNTGELFF	TGTGCCAGCAGCTTAGGTTTAGGGGTCCTGAACACCGGGGAGCTGTTTTTT
TRBV6-1	TRBJ2-2	.	.	CASSEGLRELFF	TGTGCCAGCAGTGAGGGACTTAGGGAGCTGTTTTTT
TRBV7-6	TRBJ2-5	TRBD2	.	CASSLSGTPQETQYF	TGTGCCAGCAGCTTAAGCGGGACCCCCCAAGAGACCCAGTACTTC
TRBV29-1	TRBJ1-1	.	.	CSAVGPGGNTEAFF	TGCAGCGCCGTGGGGCCGGGGGGGAACACTGAAGCTTTCTTT
TRBV6-1	TRBJ1-2	TRBD1	.	CASSDRGQGYYGYTF	TGTGCCAGCAGTGACCGAGGACAGGGCTACTATGGCTACACCTTC
TRBV7-2	TRBJ2-6	.	.	CASSLGAASGANVLTF	TGTGCCAGCAGCTTAGGGGCCGCGTCTGGGGCCAACGTCCTGACTTTC
TRBV9	TRBJ2-5	TRBD2	.	CASSDPGLSTQYF	TGTGCCAGCAGCGACCCGGGACTATCGACCCAGTACTTC
TRBV9	TRBJ1-3	TRBD1	.	CASSFGTGTGNTIYF	TGTGCCAGCAGCTTCGGGACAGGGACTGGAAACACCATATATTTT
TRBV4-2	TRBJ2-7	.	.	CASSQDHPGSSYEQYF	TGTGCCAGCAGCCAAGATCACCCCGGGAGCTCCTACGAGCAGTACTTC
TRBV9	TRBJ2-2	.	.	CASARDGELFF	TGTGCCAGCGCAAGAGACGGGGAGCTGTTTTTT
TRBV4-3	TRBJ1-2	TRBD1	.	CASSHITGDANYGYTF	TGCGCCAGCAGCCACATAACAGGGGACGCTAACTATGGCTACACCTTC
TRBV11-2	TRBJ1-2	.	.	CASSLQGNGYTF	TGTGCCAGCAGTCTACAGGGTAACGGCTACACCTTC
TRBV4-3	TRBJ1-2	TRBD1	.	CASSQDRSPEIGQALAWGYTF	TGCGCCAGCAGCCAAGATCGGTCCCCGGAGATTGGACAGGCCCTGGCGTGGGGCTACACCTTC
TRBV7-6	TRBJ2-5	TRBD2	.	CASSSSGLAGAETQYF	TGTGCCAGCAGCTCGTCGGGACTAGCGGGAGCAGAGACCCAGTACTTC
TRBV6-1	TRBJ2-5	.	.	CASSAGQQETQYF	TGTGCCAGCAGTGCGGGACAACAAGAGACCCAGTACTTC
TRBV21-1	TRBJ2-2	.	.	CASSKIQVLRQAARPKNTGELFF	TGTGCCAGCAGCAAAATCCAGGTCCTGAGACAGGCCGCGCGTCCAAAAAACACCGGGGAGCTGTTTTTT
TRBV7-3	TRBJ2-7	.	.	CASSREPGLTYEQYF	TGTGCCAGCTCTAGGGAACCAGGGTTAACGTACGAGCAGTACTTC
TRBV19	TRBJ2-3	TRBD2	.	CASSIVAGGPPGTDTQYF	TGTGCCAGTAGTATAGTAGCGGGGGGACCTCCTGGCACAGATACGCAGTATTTT
TRBV27	TRBJ2-1	TRBD1	.	CASSTRGLGNNEQFF	TGTGCCAGCAGTACGAGGGGGCTGGGGAACAATGAGCAGTTCTTC
TRBV5-1	TRBJ2-5	.	.	CASSLGFGGPGEETQYF	TGCGCCAGCAGCTTGGGATTCGGGGGGCCTGGCGAGGAGACCCAGTACTTC